This TCR beta chain was identified in a study of shared clonotypes between healthy human individuals. Study conclusions and caveats: Sampling covered nothing but blood. Tissue TCR repertoires likely differ from those found in blood.

In regard to this clone: Antigen unknown.

Original methodology: ImmunoSEQ gave junction-only sequences without quality scores, so filtering differed. The assay was immunoSEQ multiplex PCR, and TCRdb's table has in-frame clones only and misses some. V, J and clone size are taken as reported in that table, and D and trimming were inferred from the DNA itself. The table lists 450,000 to 500,000 clones, roughly 80% of them singletons, with about an eighth in the top ten. Unsorted material relied on about 90 million PBMCs as the source of genomic DNA. Deletions cut 4 bases from V and 6 bases from J, with 10 bases between. Germline CDR1 and CDR2: MGHRA and YSYEKL. The CDR3 loop spans 13 amino acids.

V gene TRBV4-1 combines with J gene TRBJ2-1; the D is unclear. The sequence was collected from a woman in her 40s in good health. Some clones in this sample may be carry-over from other donors' samples. Sequencing was performed on PBMCs. CDR3 nucleotides: TGCGCCAGCAGCCCCGCTTCGCGCAATGAGCAGTTCTTC. Encoded protein: CASSPASRNEQFF.